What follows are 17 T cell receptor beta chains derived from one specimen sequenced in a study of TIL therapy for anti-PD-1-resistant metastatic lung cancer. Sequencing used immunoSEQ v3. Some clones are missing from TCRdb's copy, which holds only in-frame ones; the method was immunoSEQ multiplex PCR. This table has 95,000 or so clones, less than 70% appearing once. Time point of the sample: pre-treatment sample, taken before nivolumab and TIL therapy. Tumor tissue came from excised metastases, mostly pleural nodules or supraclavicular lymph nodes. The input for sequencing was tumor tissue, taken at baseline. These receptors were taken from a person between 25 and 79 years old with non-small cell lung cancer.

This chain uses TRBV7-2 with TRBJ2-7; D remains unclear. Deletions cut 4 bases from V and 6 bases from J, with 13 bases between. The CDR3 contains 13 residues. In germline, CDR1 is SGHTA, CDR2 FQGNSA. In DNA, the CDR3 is TGTGCCAGCAGCTATAACGGCCAGCTCGAGCAGTACTTC. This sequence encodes CASSYNGQLEQYF.

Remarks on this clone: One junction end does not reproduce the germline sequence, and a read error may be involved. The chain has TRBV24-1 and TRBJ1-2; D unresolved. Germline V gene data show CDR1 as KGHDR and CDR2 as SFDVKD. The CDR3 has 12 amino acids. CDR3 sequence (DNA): TGTGCCACTAGTGACGGAGTCTATGGCTACACCTTC. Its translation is CATSDGVYGYTF.

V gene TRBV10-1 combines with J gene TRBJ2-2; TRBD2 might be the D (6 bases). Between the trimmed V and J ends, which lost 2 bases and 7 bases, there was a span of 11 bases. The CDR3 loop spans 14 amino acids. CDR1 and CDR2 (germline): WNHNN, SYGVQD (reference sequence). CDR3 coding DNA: TGCGCCAGCAGTGAGCGGGAGTCGTTCGGGGAGCTGTTTTTT. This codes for CASSERESFGELFF.

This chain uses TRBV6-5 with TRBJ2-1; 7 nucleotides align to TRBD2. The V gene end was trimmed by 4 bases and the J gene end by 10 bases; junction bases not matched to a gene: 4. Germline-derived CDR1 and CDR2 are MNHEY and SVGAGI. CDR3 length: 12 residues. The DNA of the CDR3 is TGTGCCAGCAGTTCGCCTAGCGGCGAGCAGTTCTTC. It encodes CASSSPSGEQFF.

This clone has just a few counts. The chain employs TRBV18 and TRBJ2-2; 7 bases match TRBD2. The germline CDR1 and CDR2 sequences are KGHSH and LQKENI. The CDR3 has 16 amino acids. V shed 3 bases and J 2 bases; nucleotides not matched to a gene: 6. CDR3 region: CASSPGGLPNTGELFF. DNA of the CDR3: TGTGCCAGCTCACCTGGGGGACTACCTAACACCGGGGAGCTGTTTTTT.

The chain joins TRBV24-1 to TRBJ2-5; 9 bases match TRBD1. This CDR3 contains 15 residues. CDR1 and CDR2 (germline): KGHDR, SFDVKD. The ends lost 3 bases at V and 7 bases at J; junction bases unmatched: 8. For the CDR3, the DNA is TGTGCCACCAGTGATCAGGACAGGGGTATTGGGACCCAGTACTTC. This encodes CATSDQDRGIGTQYF.

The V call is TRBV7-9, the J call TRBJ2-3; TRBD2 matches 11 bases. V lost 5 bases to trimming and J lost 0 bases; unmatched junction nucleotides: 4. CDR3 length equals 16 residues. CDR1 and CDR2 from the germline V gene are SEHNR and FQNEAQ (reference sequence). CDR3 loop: CASSTGLAGSTDTQYF. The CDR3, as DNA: TGTGCCAGCAGCACAGGACTAGCGGGCAGCACAGATACGCAGTATTTT. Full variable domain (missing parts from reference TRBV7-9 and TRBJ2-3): DTGVSQNPRHKITKRGQNVTFRCDPISEHNRLYWYRQTLGQGPEFLTYFQNEAQLEKSRLLSDRFSAERPKGSFSTLEIQRTEQGDSAMYLCASSTGLAGSTDTQYFGPGTRLTVL.

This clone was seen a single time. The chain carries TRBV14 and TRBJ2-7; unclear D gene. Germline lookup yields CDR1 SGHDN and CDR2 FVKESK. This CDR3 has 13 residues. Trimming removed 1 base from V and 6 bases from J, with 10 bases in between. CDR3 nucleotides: TGTGCCAGCAGCCAAGTATCATCCGGCGAGCAGTACTTC. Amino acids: CASSQVSSGEQYF.

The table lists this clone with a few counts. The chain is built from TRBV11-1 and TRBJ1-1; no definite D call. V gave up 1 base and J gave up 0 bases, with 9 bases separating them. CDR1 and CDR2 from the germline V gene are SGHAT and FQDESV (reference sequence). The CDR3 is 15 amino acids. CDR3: CASSLGGRLNTEAFF. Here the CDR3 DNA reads TGTGCCAGCAGCTTAGGAGGGCGGCTGAACACTGAAGCTTTCTTT.

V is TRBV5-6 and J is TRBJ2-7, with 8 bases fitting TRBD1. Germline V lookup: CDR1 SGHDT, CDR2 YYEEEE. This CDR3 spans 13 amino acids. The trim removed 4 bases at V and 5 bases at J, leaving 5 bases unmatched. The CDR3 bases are TGTGCCAGCAGCATCGGACAGGGCGACGAGCAGTACTTC. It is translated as CASSIGQGDEQYF.

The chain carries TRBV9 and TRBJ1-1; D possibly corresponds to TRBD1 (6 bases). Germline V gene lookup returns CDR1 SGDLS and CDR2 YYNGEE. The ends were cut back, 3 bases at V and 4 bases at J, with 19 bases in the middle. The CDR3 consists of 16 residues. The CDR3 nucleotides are TGTGCCAGCAGCGACAGTCTCGGGGGCCGGACCACTGAAGCTTTCTTT. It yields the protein CASSDSLGGRTTEAFF.

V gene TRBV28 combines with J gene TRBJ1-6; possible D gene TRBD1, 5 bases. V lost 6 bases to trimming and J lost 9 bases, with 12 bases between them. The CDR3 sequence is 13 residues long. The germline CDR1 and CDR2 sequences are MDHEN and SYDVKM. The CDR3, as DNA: TGTGCCAGCAGAGACAGCCATTTTTCACCCCTCCACTTT. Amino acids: CASRDSHFSPLHF.

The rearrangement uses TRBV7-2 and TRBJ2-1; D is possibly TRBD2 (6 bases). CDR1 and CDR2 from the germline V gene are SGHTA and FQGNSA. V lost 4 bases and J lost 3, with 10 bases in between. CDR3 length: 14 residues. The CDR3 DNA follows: TGTGCCAGCAGCTCCGGAGGGATCTACAATGAGCAGTTCTTC. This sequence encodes CASSSGGIYNEQFF. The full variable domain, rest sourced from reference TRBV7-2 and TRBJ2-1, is GAGVSQSPSNKVTEKGKDVELRCDPISGHTALYWYRQSLGQGLEFLIYFQGNSAPDKSGLPSDRFSAERTGGSVSTLTIQRTQQEDSAVYLCASSSGGIYNEQFFGPGTRLTVL.

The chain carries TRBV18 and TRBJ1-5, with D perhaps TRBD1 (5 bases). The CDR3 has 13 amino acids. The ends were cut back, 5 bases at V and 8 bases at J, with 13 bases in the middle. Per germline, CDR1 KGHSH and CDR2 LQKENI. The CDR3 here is CASSTGVDEPQHF. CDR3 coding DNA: TGTGCCAGCTCAACGGGGGTCGATGAGCCCCAGCATTTT.

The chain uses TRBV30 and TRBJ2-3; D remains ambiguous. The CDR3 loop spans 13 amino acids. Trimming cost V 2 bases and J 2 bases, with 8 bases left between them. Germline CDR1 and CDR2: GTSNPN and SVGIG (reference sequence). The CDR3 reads CAWSPRHTDTQYF. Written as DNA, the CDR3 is TGTGCCTGGAGTCCGCGACACACAGATACGCAGTATTTT.

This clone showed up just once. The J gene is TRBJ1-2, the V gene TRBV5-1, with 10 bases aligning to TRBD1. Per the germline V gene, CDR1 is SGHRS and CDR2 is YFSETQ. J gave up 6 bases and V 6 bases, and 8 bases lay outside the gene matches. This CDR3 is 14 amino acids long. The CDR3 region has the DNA TGCGCCAGCACCCTGGACAGGGGGGTCGATGGCTACACCTTC. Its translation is CASTLDRGVDGYTF.

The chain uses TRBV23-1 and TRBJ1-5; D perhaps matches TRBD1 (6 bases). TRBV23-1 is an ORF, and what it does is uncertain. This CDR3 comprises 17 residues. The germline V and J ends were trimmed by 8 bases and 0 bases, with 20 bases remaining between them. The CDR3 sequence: CASFYRAPQLSNQPQHF. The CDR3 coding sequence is TGCGCCAGCTTCTACAGGGCCCCACAACTTAGCAATCAGCCCCAGCATTTT.